Included here is one TCR beta chain sequence, with context. These data belong to a study of blood T cell repertoires in COVID-19. Clones were sequenced by immunoSEQ multiplex PCR, and TCRdb holds only the in-frame ones, with some missing. Altogether around 300,000 clones are present, approximately 90% being singletons, with the ten largest covering roughly 7.3%. V lost 10 bases and J lost 8; bases outside the gene matches: 7. The CDR3 is 13 amino acids. This chain joins TRBV12-3 or TRBV12-4 and TRBJ1-6, with 8 bases matching TRBD1. The sequence derives from a woman aged 25 to 45 with COVID-19, enrolled during active disease. Material: peripheral blood. The CDR3 reads CATRDRLDSPLHF. CDR3 coding DNA: TGTGCCACCCGGGACAGGTTGGATTCACCCCTCCACTTT.